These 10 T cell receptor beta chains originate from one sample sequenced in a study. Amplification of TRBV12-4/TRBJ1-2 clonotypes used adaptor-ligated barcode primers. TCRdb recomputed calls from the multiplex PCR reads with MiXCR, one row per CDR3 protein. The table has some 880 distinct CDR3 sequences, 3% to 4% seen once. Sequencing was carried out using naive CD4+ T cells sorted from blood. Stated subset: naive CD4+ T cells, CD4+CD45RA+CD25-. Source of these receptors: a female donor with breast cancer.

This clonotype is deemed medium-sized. The CDR3 region has the DNA TGTGCCAGCAGTTTACGGCCCTGGGGCTACACCTTC. It encodes CASSLRPWGYTF. The rearrangement links TRBV12-3 or TRBV12-4 to TRBJ1-2; D unclear. CDR3 size: 12 residues. The ends were cut back, 2 bases at V and 8 bases at J, with 9 bases in the middle.

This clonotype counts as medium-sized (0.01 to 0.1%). The CDR3 here is CASSWRQREARGYTF. In DNA, the CDR3 is TGTGCCAGCAGTTGGAGACAGAGGGAAGCTCGTGGCTACACCTTC. This chain links TRBV12-3 or TRBV12-4 with TRBJ1-2; D possibly corresponds to TRBD1 (5 bases). This CDR3 comprises 15 residues. V dropped 4 bases and J dropped 7 bases, with 19 bases sitting between them.

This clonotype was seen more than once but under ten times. The CDR3 region has the DNA TGTGCCAGCAGTTTGGGCCTTGGACAGAACTATGGCTACACCTTC. Residues: CASSLGLGQNYGYTF. The chain employs TRBV12-3 or TRBV12-4 and TRBJ1-2, with D perhaps TRBD1 (6 bases). The length of the CDR3 is 15 residues. The germline V and J ends were trimmed by 3 bases and 2 bases, with 13 bases remaining between them.

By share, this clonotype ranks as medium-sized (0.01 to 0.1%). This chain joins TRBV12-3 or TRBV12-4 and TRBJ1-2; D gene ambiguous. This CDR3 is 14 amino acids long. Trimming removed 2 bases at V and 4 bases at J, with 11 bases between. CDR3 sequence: CASSLRRARYGYTF. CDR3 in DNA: TGTGCCAGCAGTTTACGCCGAGCGCGCTATGGCTACACCTTC.

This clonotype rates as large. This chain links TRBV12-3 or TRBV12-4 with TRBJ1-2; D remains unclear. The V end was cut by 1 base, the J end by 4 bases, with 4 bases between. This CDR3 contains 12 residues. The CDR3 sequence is CASSLVGYGYTF. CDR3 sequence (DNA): TGTGCCAGCAGTTTAGTGGGCTATGGCTACACCTTC.

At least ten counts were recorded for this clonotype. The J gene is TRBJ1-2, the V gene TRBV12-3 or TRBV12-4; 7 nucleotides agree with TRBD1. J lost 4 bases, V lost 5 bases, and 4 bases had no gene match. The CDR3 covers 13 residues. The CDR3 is CASSPTGTYGYTF. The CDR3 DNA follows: TGTGCCAGCAGTCCGACAGGGACCTATGGCTACACCTTC.

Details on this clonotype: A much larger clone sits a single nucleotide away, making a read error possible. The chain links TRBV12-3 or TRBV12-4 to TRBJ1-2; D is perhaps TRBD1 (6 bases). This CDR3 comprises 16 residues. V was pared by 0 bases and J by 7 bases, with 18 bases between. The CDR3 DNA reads TGTGCCAGCAGTTTAGCGGACCAAAAGCCAGGGGCTGGCTACACCTTC. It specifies CASSLADQKPGAGYTF.

The CDR3 here is CASSFGTGYGYTF. The CDR3 nucleotides read TGTGCCAGCAGTTTCGGGACAGGGTACGGCTACACCTTC. The chain is built from TRBV12-3 or TRBV12-4 and TRBJ1-2; TRBD1 agrees at 9 bases. There are 13 residues in the CDR3. Trimming removed 3 bases from V and 8 bases from J; junction bases left unmatched: 4.

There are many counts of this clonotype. The CDR3 reads CASSQRGLYGYTF. The CDR3 DNA sequence: TGTGCCAGCAGTCAAAGGGGTTTGTATGGCTACACCTTC. The chain carries TRBV12-3 or TRBV12-4 and TRBJ1-2; D is possibly TRBD1 (5 bases). Trimming stripped 5 bases from V and 5 bases from J, with 12 bases between. This CDR3 comprises 13 residues.

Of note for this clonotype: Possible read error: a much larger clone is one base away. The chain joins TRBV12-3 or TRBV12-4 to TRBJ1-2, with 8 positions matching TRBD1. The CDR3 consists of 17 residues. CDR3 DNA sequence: TGTACCAGCAGCCACGGGACAGGCGGAGGCACTTACTATGGCTACACCTTC. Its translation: CTSSHGTGGGTYYGYTF.